This paragraph reports one TCR beta chain. The source of the sample is a study of control samples from healthy donors and cancer patients. From germline, CDR1 is MNHNS and CDR2 SASEGT. The CDR3 totals 15 residues. The V end was cut by 3 bases, the J end by 4 bases, with 13 bases between. Method: immunoSEQ multiplex PCR; TCRdb's copy keeps in-frame clones and lacks some. The sample lists around 150,000 clones; around 90% were seen once. This sequence joins TRBV6-1 and TRBJ1-5; D gene ambiguous. The sequenced material came from blood. The sequence was collected from a man aged 25 to 40 in good health. CDR3 protein: CASSDVRGQNQPQHF. In DNA, the CDR3 is TGTGCCAGCAGTGATGTGAGAGGTCAAAATCAGCCCCAGCATTTT.